This T cell receptor beta chain was retrieved from a study of identical twins. Findings of the study overall: Within beta out-of-frame sequences, the excess sharing observed between twins was weaker. A lower insertion count was a feature of abundant cord blood beta clonotypes, with no such feature in memory repertoires.

TCRdb ran MiXCR on the 5' RACE reads and lists one entry per CDR3 protein. The sample lists about 920,000 distinct CDR3 sequences, 10% to 15% occurring once. Trimming shortened V by 6 bases and J by 7 bases, and 19 bases separated the two germline ends. CDR1 and CDR2 (germline): MNHEY, SMNVEV (reference sequence). CDR3 length equals 15 residues. Note on this clonotype: Its antigen remains unknown.

These data were likewise used in another study, on yellow fever vaccine responses in identical twins.

Input material: PBMCs. This TCR was recovered from a woman younger than 35 in good health. This rearrangement joins TRBV27 to TRBJ2-1; D might be TRBD2 (5 bases). CDR3 in amino acids: CASSRGSIPRNEQFF. In DNA, the CDR3 is TGTGCCAGCAGCCGAGGGAGTATCCCAAGGAATGAGCAGTTCTTC.